These 23 T cell receptor beta chains share one sample of origin, sequenced in a study of blood T cell repertoires in COVID-19. The repertoire was sequenced with immunoSEQ multiplex PCR; TCRdb's copy has only in-frame clones and lacks some. The sample has fewer than 200,000 clones, about 85% seen once; the top ten hold around 9.8%. Sequenced input: peripheral blood. The source of these receptors is a woman older than 75 with acute or convalescent COVID-19.

This clone was seen only a few times. The junction does not match germline at one end; this may be a read error. The rearrangement links TRBV20-1 to TRBJ1-3, with D perhaps matching TRBD1 (5 bases). CDR1 and CDR2 (germline): DFQATT, SNEGSKA (reference sequence). The CDR3 loop spans 8 amino acids. The CDR3, as DNA: TGCAGTGCAGGGGCCTCGTTTTTT. Residues: CSAGASFF.

CDR3: CASSNWRPGQGYTGELFF. DNA for the CDR3: TGTGCCAGCAGCAATTGGAGACCGGGACAGGGGTACACCGGGGAGCTGTTTTTT. This rearrangement joins TRBV11-3 to TRBJ2-2; 10 bases line up with TRBD1. The CDR3 is 18 residues long. Germline CDR1 reads SGHNT; CDR2 reads YENEEA. The ends lost 5 bases at V and 3 bases at J; junction bases unmatched: 12.

On this clone: One end of the junction is discordant with germline, which a read error may explain. This sequence joins TRBV5-1 and TRBJ1-2; D gene ambiguous. The CDR3 length is 15 residues. The germline V gene has CDR1 SGHRS and CDR2 YFSETQ. The CDR3 sequence is CASSLAAAKNYGYTF. The CDR3 coding sequence is TGCGCCAGCAGCTTGGCCGCAGCAAAAAACTACGGCTACACCTTC.

This clone has only one observation. The rearrangement uses TRBV18 and TRBJ1-5; no clear D gene. V was shortened by 3 bases and J by 3 bases, with 15 bases between the two germline ends. CDR1 is KGHSH, CDR2 LQKENI, per germline. The CDR3 spans 16 residues. The CDR3 sequence is CASSPAGPGSNQPQHF. CDR3 bases: TGTGCCAGCTCACCGGCAGGCCCCGGTTCCAATCAGCCCCAGCATTTT.

This clone was observed a single time. The chain links TRBV3-1 (or the pseudogene TRBV3-2) to TRBJ2-7; 9 bases fit TRBD1. With V trimmed by 3 bases and J by 1 base, 10 bases remained unmatched. The CDR3 length is 17 residues. The germline CDR1 and CDR2 sequences are LGHDT and YNNKEL (reference sequence). The CDR3 region is CASSHNPAGQGSYEQYF. DNA of the CDR3: TGTGCCAGCAGCCATAATCCTGCGGGACAGGGTTCCTACGAGCAGTACTTC.

This chain joins TRBV5-1 and TRBJ2-3, with TRBD1 matching over 7 bases. Trimming took 4 bases from V and 8 from J; bases not matched to a gene: 7. Germline loops: CDR1 SGHRS, CDR2 YFSETQ. This CDR3 is built from 13 residues. The CDR3 is CASSVQGPGTQYF. CDR3 nucleotide sequence: TGCGCCAGCAGCGTACAGGGGCCTGGTACGCAGTATTTT.

The chain has TRBV5-8 and TRBJ2-1; TRBD2 matches 12 bases. The germline V gene has CDR1 SGHTS and CDR2 YDEGEE. Trimming at V came to 0 bases and at J to 3 bases, leaving 4 bases not matched to a gene. The CDR3 consists of 17 residues. The CDR3 protein is CASSLAWTSGVYNEQFF. CDR3 coding DNA: TGTGCCAGCAGCTTGGCTTGGACTAGCGGGGTCTACAATGAGCAGTTCTTC.

This chain joins TRBV7-9 and TRBJ1-2, with unresolved D. Germline CDR1 SEHNR, CDR2 FQNEAQ (reference sequence). The CDR3 totals 12 residues. V dropped 1 base and J dropped 6 bases, with 6 bases sitting between them. CDR3 residues: CASSLGADGYTF. The DNA for the CDR3 is TGTGCCAGCAGCTTAGGGGCTGATGGCTACACCTTC.

This rearrangement joins TRBV6-5 to TRBJ1-2; no clear D gene. Germline V gene data show CDR1 as MNHEY and CDR2 as SVGAGI. V was cut by 7 bases and J by 4 bases, with 13 bases left in between. The CDR3 has 13 residues. For the CDR3, the DNA is TGTGCCAGCAATACCCCCGGGATCTATGGCTACACCTTC. The encoded protein is CASNTPGIYGYTF.

CDR3 nucleotide sequence: TGTGCCAGCAGCCTCGGGGACTCATACACCGGGGAGCTGTTTTTT. Protein product: CASSLGDSYTGELFF. The V and J genes are TRBV27 and TRBJ2-2, with D perhaps TRBD2 (6 bases). Germline values: CDR1 MNHEY, CDR2 SMNVEV (reference sequence). The CDR3 is 15 residues long. Trimming took 6 bases from V and 3 from J, leaving 14 bases between them.

In DNA, the CDR3 is TGTGCCTGGAAGACAGTTGACCTGAACACTGAAGCTTTCTTT. Translation gives CAWKTVDLNTEAFF. V gene TRBV30 combines with J gene TRBJ1-1; D possibly corresponds to TRBD1 (5 bases). The CDR3 has 14 amino acids. CDR1 GTSNPN and CDR2 SVGIG come from the germline V gene (reference sequence). The ends were cut back, 4 bases at V and 0 bases at J, with 12 bases in the middle. The whole variable domain, remainder taken from reference TRBV30 and TRBJ1-1, is SQTIHQWPATLVQPVGSPLSLECTVEGTSNPNLYWYRQAAGRGLQLLFYSVGIGQISSEVPQNLSASRPQDRQFILSSKKLLLSDSGFYLCAWKTVDLNTEAFFGQGTRLTVV.

This clone has a handful of counts. The chain employs TRBV7-8 and TRBJ2-2; 9 positions agree with TRBD1. The CDR3 length is 15 residues. Unmatched junction bases numbered 6, after V lost 7 bases and J lost 3 bases. Germline CDR1 reads SGHVS; CDR2 reads FQNEAQ. CDR3 residues: CASKGGQGYTGELFF. The CDR3 DNA follows: TGTGCCAGCAAGGGGGGACAGGGATACACCGGGGAGCTGTTTTTT. Full variable domain (outside the CDR3, taken from reference TRBV7-8 and TRBJ2-2): GAGVSQSPRYKVAKRGQDVALRCDPISGHVSLFWYQQALGQGPEFLTYFQNEAQLDKSGLPSDRFFAERPEGSVSTLKIQRTQQEDSAVYLCASKGGQGYTGELFFGEGSRLTVL.

The CDR3 here is CATQGARGNQPQHF. CDR3 coding DNA: TGTGCCACCCAGGGGGCTCGGGGCAATCAGCCCCAGCATTTT. The chain has TRBV10-3 and TRBJ1-5, with TRBD1 identical over 8 bases. Trimming took 10 bases from V and 2 from J; bases not matched to a gene: 7. Germline V gene data show CDR1 as ENHRY and CDR2 as SYGVKD. This CDR3 contains 14 residues.

This chain links TRBV4-3 with TRBJ1-2; perhaps TRBD1 as D (5 bases). The CDR3 is made up of 15 amino acids. The V gene's germline CDR1 is LGHNA and CDR2 YSLEER. Trimming shortened V by 1 base and J by 0 bases, and 9 bases separated the two germline ends. The CDR3 coding sequence is TGCGCCAGCAGCCAAGGCCAGGGCCCTAACTATGGCTACACCTTC. This translates into CASSQGQGPNYGYTF.

The V gene is TRBV4-1, the J gene TRBJ1-4; possible D gene TRBD1, 5 bases. The CDR3 spans 20 residues. Germline V lookup: CDR1 MGHRA, CDR2 YSYEKL. Deletions cut 0 bases from V and 0 bases from J, with 20 bases between. The CDR3 spells CASSQDWRGSALATNEKLFF. CDR3 in DNA: TGCGCCAGCAGCCAAGATTGGAGGGGCTCAGCCCTTGCAACTAATGAAAAACTGTTTTTT.

J is TRBJ2-1 and V is TRBV9; the match to TRBD1 covers 9 bases. Trimming removed 7 bases from V and 5 bases from J; junction bases left unmatched: 10. Germline loops: CDR1 SGDLS, CDR2 YYNGEE. The CDR3 is made up of 15 amino acids. The CDR3 DNA reads TGTGCCAGCGCCTGGGGGACAGGGTCACACAATGAGCAGTTCTTC. Translation gives CASAWGTGSHNEQFF.

The chain is built from TRBV6-2 or TRBV6-3 and TRBJ2-3; no firm D call. V lost 4 bases and J 8 bases, leaving 16 bases between the germline ends. This CDR3 is 14 amino acids long. In germline, CDR1 is MNHEY, CDR2 SVGEGT. This CDR3 is CASSLAPLVGTQYF. Here the CDR3 DNA reads TGTGCCAGCAGTTTAGCCCCGTTGGTTGGTACGCAGTATTTT.

As DNA, the CDR3 is TGTGCCAGCTCACCAGGACTAGCGGGGGCTGACAATGAGCAGTTCTTC. It is translated as CASSPGLAGADNEQFF. The rearrangement links TRBV18 to TRBJ2-1, with 13 bases that match TRBD2. Germline V gene lookup returns CDR1 KGHSH and CDR2 LQKENI. CDR3 length: 16 amino acids. J was trimmed by 5 bases and V by 2 bases; bases with no gene match: 3.

The chain carries TRBV20-1 and TRBJ2-5; D remains ambiguous. Deletions cut 4 bases from V and 0 bases from J, with 3 bases between. The CDR3 is 11 residues long. Germline CDR1 reads DFQATT; CDR2 reads SNEGSKA (reference sequence). CDR3 DNA sequence: TGCAGTGCTACGGACCAAGAGACCCAGTACTTC. This translates into CSATDQETQYF.

This rearrangement joins TRBV7-2 to TRBJ1-6; D gene unclear. The CDR3 contains 14 residues. V was pared by 5 bases and J by 7 bases, with 12 bases between. The germline V gene encodes CDR1 SGHTA and CDR2 FQGNSA. CDR3 residues: CASSPPPRNSPLHF. In DNA, the CDR3 is TGTGCCAGCAGCCCGCCCCCGAGGAATTCACCCCTCCACTTT.

The gene calls are TRBV19 and TRBJ2-1; 13 bases fit TRBD2. The germline gives CDR1 LNHDA, CDR2 SQIVND (reference sequence). Losses at the gene ends were 5 bases for V and 8 bases for J; bases not matched to a gene: 6. This CDR3 contains 15 residues. The CDR3 nucleotides read TGTGCCAGTAGTCTACTAGCGGGAGGGCCCTATGAGCAGTTCTTC. Translated, it gives CASSLLAGGPYEQFF.

The rearrangement links TRBV7-6 to TRBJ2-7, with D tentatively TRBD2 (5 bases). Trimming removed 2 bases at V and 2 bases at J, with 13 bases between. The CDR3 consists of 15 residues. CDR1 and CDR2 from the germline V gene are SGHVS and FNYEAQ. The CDR3 DNA reads as TGTGCCAGCAGCTTAATCGTGGGAGAAACCTACGAGCAGTACTTC. Its protein product is CASSLIVGETYEQYF.

This clone was found once. The chain carries TRBV2 and TRBJ1-2; maybe TRBD1 (5 bases). Trimming removed 4 bases at V and 5 bases at J, with 14 bases between. Looked up from germline, CDR1 is SNHLY and CDR2 is FYNNEI. There are 14 residues in the CDR3. The CDR3 bases are TGTGCCAGCAGTGTGCGCAGGGTTGGGTATGGCTACACCTTC. Protein product: CASSVRRVGYGYTF.